Below, 2 T cell receptor beta chains from the same sample are listed, as sequenced in a study of cytomegalovirus exposure and HLA in healthy donors. Produced via immunoSEQ multiplex PCR; TCRdb's table is partial and in-frame only. The sample holds approximately 100,000 clones; about 88% are singletons and the top ten take approximately 6.3%. Material for sequencing was PBMCs. The receptors shown here come from a man between 18 and 29 years old in good health and CMV-seropositive.

The J gene is TRBJ2-6, the V gene TRBV7-9; D gene unclear. The CDR3 contains 16 residues. V was cut by 3 bases and J by 0 bases, with 9 bases left in between. Germline CDR1 reads SEHNR; CDR2 reads FQNEAQ (reference sequence). The CDR3 nucleotides read TGTGCCAGCAGCTTGAAATTTAGCTCTGGGGCCAACGTCCTGACTTTC. This sequence encodes CASSLKFSSGANVLTF. Drawing the rest from reference TRBV7-9 and TRBJ2-6, the complete variable domain is DTGVSQNPRHKITKRGQNVTFRCDPISEHNRLYWYRQTLGQGPEFLTYFQNEAQLEKSRLLSDRFSAERPKGSFSTLEIQRTEQGDSAMYLCASSLKFSSGANVLTFGAGSRLTVL.

This clone turned up a few times. The chain has TRBV2 and TRBJ2-7; 8 bases line up with TRBD2. This CDR3 region has 14 residues. The V segment lost 4 bases and the J segment 2 bases; nucleotides outside the gene matches: 4. Germline CDR1 is SNHLY and CDR2 is FYNNEI. Here the CDR3 DNA reads TGTGCCAGCAGTGTCGGCGGGGGGCCCTACGAGCAGTACTTC. Amino acids: CASSVGGGPYEQYF. Full variable domain (remainder filled in from reference TRBV2 and TRBJ2-7): EPEVTQTPSHQVTQMGQEVILRCVPISNHLYFYWYRQILGQKVEFLVSFYNNEISEKSEIFDDQFSVERPDGSNFTLKIRSTKLEDSAMYFCASSVGGGPYEQYFGPGTRLTVT.